At least ten counts were recorded for the clone carrying this T cell receptor (beta chain). Its target is not known. This sample is drawn from a study of CD8 T cells in ankylosing spondylitis. Trimming removed 3 bases from V and 5 bases from J, with 10 bases in between. Germline V gene lookup returns CDR1 KGHSH and CDR2 LQKENI. The CDR3 length is 13 residues. TCRdb re-called the 5' RACE reads through MiXCR, storing one row per CDR3 protein. The sample lists about 340,000 distinct CDR3 sequences; 7.5% to 9% were seen once. General observations from the study: A motif of eight or nine highly homologous TCR beta variants was seen as apparently characteristic of ankylosing spondylitis blood. According to the report, clones linked to the disease were significantly enriched in matched synovial fluid samples taken from ankylosing spondylitis patients. CD8+ by phenotype, disease-linked clones were relatively rare in peripheral blood. In reactive arthritis synovial fluid and blood, some motif variants had been reported before.

The TCR originated in a male donor with ankylosing spondylitis. What was sequenced was blood, either unsorted or a sorted T cell fraction (not recorded which). The chain employs TRBV18 and TRBJ2-5; no firm D call. The CDR3 DNA is TGTGCCAGCTCACCGAACTTCGGGGAGACCCAGTACTTC. It specifies CASSPNFGETQYF.